What follows describes a single TCR beta chain. Germline lookup yields CDR1 LNHDA and CDR2 SQIVND (reference sequence). The CDR3 sequence is 15 residues long. V lost 5 bases and J 0 bases, leaving 13 bases between the germline ends. Repertoires were generated with immunoSEQ multiplex PCR, while TCRdb's copy carries only in-frame clones and drops some. The top ten hold 0.55% of the sample, which has under 300,000 clones, approximately 95% seen once. This specimen comes from a study of T cell responses to AZD1222 COVID-19 vaccine. This receptor was identified in an adult in good health. Sequenced material: peripheral blood, taken on day 0 of AZD1222 vaccination. The chain uses TRBV19 and TRBJ1-1, with D possibly TRBD1 on 6 matching bases. The CDR3 region is CASSEQGILNTEAFF. CDR3 in DNA: TGTGCCAGTAGTGAACAGGGTATCCTGAACACTGAAGCTTTCTTT.